This T cell receptor beta chain was found in a study of blood T cell repertoires in COVID-19. In germline, CDR1 is SGHNT, CDR2 YYREEE (reference sequence). This CDR3 region has 13 residues. Seattle researchers signed up patients amid active infection and tracked them longitudinally. Generated by immunoSEQ multiplex PCR, the TCRdb table keeps only in-frame clones and is missing some. The data contain 150,000 to 200,000 clones, around 86% of them singletons. This receptor was taken from a woman aged 65 to 85 with COVID-19, enrolled during active disease. The J gene is TRBJ1-2, the V gene TRBV5-4; no clear D. Input material: peripheral blood. The DNA for the CDR3 is TGTGTTTTGAAACTTCTAGTGGGGAGTGGCTACACCTTC. It translates to CVLKLLVGSGYTF. The full variable domain, rest sourced from reference TRBV5-4 and TRBJ1-2, is ETGVTQSPTHLIKTRGQQVTLRCSSQSGHNTVSWYQQALGQGPQFIFQYYREEENGRGNFPPRFSGLQFPNYSSELNVNALELDDSALYLCVLKLLVGSGYTFGSGTRLTVV.